Each of the 27 T cell receptor beta chains below was sequenced from the same sample in a study of post-analysis software for immune sequencing data. No cognate antigen is known for these TCRs. Presence of unique molecular identifiers characterized the TCR beta cDNA libraries. Using its own MiXCR run on the PCR reads, TCRdb lists one record per CDR3 protein. The sample holds about 380,000 distinct CDR3 sequences, 30% to 45% seen once. Study-level findings and limits: Five TRBV segments, including TRBV5-6, TRBV5-1 and TRBV20-1, were more frequent in patients than controls.

Sequencing was done on a sample of blood. These receptors were collected from a girl aged 5-17 years with multiple sclerosis.

V gene TRBV9 combines with J gene TRBJ1-2; D is undetermined. Deletions cut 1 base from V and 4 bases from J, with 11 bases between. The CDR3 length is 14 residues. Germline V gene sequence: CDR1 SGDLS, CDR2 YYNGEE. CDR3 bases: TGTGCCAGCAGCGTACGGGCCGTAGGCTATGGCTACACCTTC. Protein sequence: CASSVRAVGYGYTF.

This clonotype has more than one count but fewer than ten. The rearrangement joins TRBV7-8 to TRBJ1-2; D possibly corresponds to TRBD1 (5 bases). Trimming took 4 bases from V and 5 from J, leaving 20 bases between them. The CDR3 has 16 residues. Germline V CDR1 and CDR2: SGHVS, FQNEAQ. As DNA, the CDR3 is TGTGCCAGCAGCTCACAAGGGGCAATCTCCCCTTATGGCTACACCTTC. Translation: CASSSQGAISPYGYTF.

In DNA, the CDR3 is TGTGCCAGTAGGTCGCCCTCGGGCTCCTACAATGAGCAGTTCTTC. It is translated as CASRSPSGSYNEQFF. V usage is TRBV19 and J usage is TRBJ2-1; D is unclear. The V end was cut by 6 bases, the J end by 0 bases, with 12 bases between. Germline assignment: CDR1 LNHDA and CDR2 SQIVND (reference sequence). This CDR3 contains 15 residues.

The chain is built from TRBV5-6 and TRBJ2-3, with 8 bases matching TRBD1. Germline values: CDR1 SGHDT, CDR2 YYEEEE. CDR3 size: 18 residues. Germline trimming cut 4 bases from V and 0 bases from J; bases unmatched to any gene: 13. This CDR3 reads CASSSRDRRSFSTDTQYF. For the CDR3, the DNA is TGTGCCAGCAGCAGCCGGGACAGGAGATCCTTCAGCACAGATACGCAGTATTTT.

The rearrangement uses TRBV18 and TRBJ1-2; D is unclear. The germline V gene has CDR1 KGHSH and CDR2 LQKENI. This CDR3 comprises 15 residues. V lost 6 bases, J lost 3 bases, and 17 bases lay in between. This CDR3 is CASSPKGLRDYGYTF. The CDR3, as DNA: TGTGCCAGCTCTCCGAAGGGATTAAGGGACTATGGCTACACCTTC.

A few counts support this clonotype. The J gene is TRBJ2-2, the V gene TRBV29-1; TRBD1 matches at 9 bases. The CDR3 length is 15 residues. The germline gives CDR1 SQVTM, CDR2 ANQGSEA. Losses at the gene ends were 3 bases for V and 4 bases for J; bases not matched to a gene: 6. This chain's CDR3 is CSVEHRGLGTGELFF. CDR3 coding DNA: TGCAGCGTTGAGCACAGGGGGCTCGGCACCGGGGAGCTGTTTTTT.

This clonotype has just a few counts. This chain connects TRBV7-2 to TRBJ2-5; TRBD2 agrees at 8 bases. The V gene end was trimmed by 5 bases and the J gene end by 4 bases; junction bases not matched to a gene: 3. CDR3 size: 13 residues. Germline V gene data show CDR1 as SGHTA and CDR2 as FQGNSA. The CDR3 region is CASSQSGRETQYF. In DNA form, the CDR3 reads TGTGCCAGCAGCCAGAGCGGGAGAGAGACCCAGTACTTC.

In its sample, this clonotype was seen a few times. The J gene is TRBJ2-1, the V gene TRBV29-1; D call uncertain. The V gene's germline CDR1 is SQVTM and CDR2 ANQGSEA. The CDR3 runs 11 residues. V lost 5 bases and J lost 5, with 7 bases in between. CDR3 amino acids: CSVLVNNEQFF. The CDR3, as DNA: TGCAGCGTTCTAGTTAACAATGAGCAGTTCTTC.

This clonotype was detected only a few times. The J gene is TRBJ2-7, the V gene TRBV6-2 or TRBV6-3; D gene uncertain. Looked up from germline, CDR1 is MNHEY and CDR2 is SVGEGT. This CDR3 is built from 13 residues. V was shortened by 9 bases and J by 4 bases, with 16 bases between the two germline ends. CDR3 sequence: CARLDKVRYEQYF. For the CDR3, the DNA is TGTGCCAGGCTCGATAAAGTAAGGTACGAGCAGTACTTC.

This clonotype showed up just a few times. V gene TRBV12-3 or TRBV12-4 combines with J gene TRBJ2-5, with TRBD1 identical over 8 bases. The CDR3 totals 14 residues. V dropped 4 bases and J dropped 11; count of bases not matched to a gene: 12. CDR3 bases: TGTGCCAGCAGTTCCGGACAGGGTACGCAGGAGCAGTACTTC. It translates to CASSSGQGTQEQYF.

J is TRBJ2-7 and V is TRBV6-5, with D perhaps TRBD1 or TRBD2 (6 bases each). The CDR3 runs 15 residues. V lost 0 bases and J lost 2, with 11 bases in between. Germline CDR1 MNHEY, CDR2 SVGAGI. Here the CDR3 DNA reads TGTGCCAGCAGTTACTCCCTAGGGGGGCCCTACGAGCAGTACTTC. It translates to CASSYSLGGPYEQYF.

This clonotype was seen more than once but under ten times. The chain carries TRBV7-8 and TRBJ1-2, with D hard to call. CDR1 is SGHVS and CDR2 is FQNEAQ in the germline V gene. V lost 5 bases to trimming and J lost 0 bases, with 22 bases between them. CDR3 length: 18 amino acids. The CDR3 DNA reads as TGTGCCAGCAGCCCCGGCGGTTTGGGTCCCCTAGCTAACTATGGCTACACCTTC. Its protein product is CASSPGGLGPLANYGYTF.

This sequence joins TRBV7-2 and TRBJ1-4, with 7 bases identical to TRBD1. The germline V gene encodes CDR1 SGHTA and CDR2 FQGNSA. Germline trimming cut 1 base from V and 14 bases from J; bases unmatched to any gene: 19. This CDR3 is built from 17 residues. CDR3 DNA: TGTGCCAGCAGCTTAGACTATCTGACAGGGCCCCCATTAGACCTGTTTTTT. Protein: CASSLDYLTGPPLDLFF.

The chain employs TRBV3-1 and TRBJ2-1; TRBD2 matches at 7 bases. The CDR3 has 15 residues. Germline assignment: CDR1 LGHDT and CDR2 YNNKEL (reference sequence). J gave up 2 bases and V 1 base, and 2 bases lay outside the gene matches. In nucleotides, the CDR3 is TGTGCCAGCAGCCAAGCGGGACTAACCTACAATGAGCAGTTCTTC. This translates into CASSQAGLTYNEQFF.

The CDR3 DNA sequence: TGTGCTAGCGGCTATGTCGGCAGGGGCCTATTTAGCAATCAGCCCCAGCATTTT. Amino acids: CASGYVGRGLFSNQPQHF. The chain recombines TRBV12-5 with TRBJ1-5, with D possibly matching TRBD1 (6 bases). Germline CDR1 and CDR2: LGHNT and FRNRAP. The V end lost 9 bases, the J end lost 0 bases, and 24 bases lay between the germline ends. The CDR3 covers 18 residues. The whole variable domain, remainder taken from reference TRBV12-5 and TRBJ1-5, is DARVTQTPRHKVTEMGQEVTMRCQPILGHNTVFWYRQTMMQGLELLAYFRNRAPLDDSGMPKDRFSAEMPDATLATLKIQPSEPRDSAVYFCASGYVGRGLFSNQPQHFGDGTRLSIL.

This chain joins TRBV11-2 and TRBJ2-7; 7 nucleotides line up with TRBD2. This CDR3 comprises 14 residues. Germline V gene sequence: CDR1 SGHAT, CDR2 FQNNGV. The J segment lost 4 bases and the V segment lost 5 bases, leaving 8 bases of the junction unmatched. Here the CDR3 DNA reads TGTGCCAGCAGCCCCGGGTGGGGAGGGTACGAGCAGTACTTC. Translated, it gives CASSPGWGGYEQYF.

This clonotype has more than one count but fewer than ten. The rearrangement joins TRBV12-3 or TRBV12-4 to TRBJ2-5; the match to TRBD1 covers 7 bases. The CDR3 extends over 18 amino acids. V shed 5 bases and J 4 bases; nucleotides not matched to a gene: 19. This CDR3 reads CASSHRQGSSPTGETQYF. The CDR3 DNA follows: TGTGCCAGCAGTCACCGACAGGGATCTTCCCCCACGGGAGAGACCCAGTACTTC.

This clonotype was observed a handful of times. The gene calls are TRBV24-1 and TRBJ2-1; either TRBD1 or TRBD2 may fit D (6 bases each). Germline CDR1 is KGHDR and CDR2 is SFDVKD. The CDR3 spans 16 residues. V shed 7 bases and J shed 6 bases, with 21 bases lying between them. CDR3 DNA: TGTGCCACCAGAAGGGGGGACGAGCAGGTGGTCAATGAGCAGTTCTTC. Protein: CATRRGDEQVVNEQFF.

This clonotype was observed a few times. The chain joins TRBV9 to TRBJ2-3; TRBD2 is a possible D gene (5 bases). From germline, CDR1 is SGDLS and CDR2 YYNGEE. The V end was cut by 5 bases, the J end by 2 bases, with 18 bases between. CDR3 length: 16 amino acids. In nucleotides, the CDR3 is TGTGCCAGCAGTGAGGGTAGCCGACCCTTCACAGATACGCAGTATTTT. Protein sequence: CASSEGSRPFTDTQYF.

The V gene is TRBV4-2, the J gene TRBJ2-3, with 7 bases fitting TRBD2. The CDR3 contains 15 residues. Losses at the gene ends were 2 bases for V and 3 bases for J; bases not matched to a gene: 5. Germline-derived CDR1 and CDR2 are LGHNA and YNFKEQ. CDR3 protein: CASSQKSGVTDTQYF. The CDR3 DNA sequence: TGTGCCAGCAGCCAAAAGAGCGGGGTAACAGATACGCAGTATTTT.

The chain is built from TRBV6-1 and TRBJ1-1; D gene unclear. Germline-derived CDR1 and CDR2 are MNHNS and SASEGT. CDR3 length equals 8 residues. With 0 bases removed from V and 13 bases from J, the gap between germline ends came to 0 bases. CDR3 residues: CASSEAFF. The CDR3 nucleotides are TGTGCCAGCAGTGAAGCTTTCTTT.

This chain uses TRBV12-3 or TRBV12-4 with TRBJ1-6; tentative D call: TRBD1 (5 bases). V lost 8 bases and J 6 bases, leaving 14 bases between the germline ends. This CDR3 spans 14 amino acids. The CDR3 loop reads CASRQRDSNSPLHF. The CDR3 bases are TGTGCCAGCCGCCAAAGGGACTCTAATTCACCCCTCCACTTT.

Regarding this clonotype: A much larger clone differs from this one at a single base, so this may be a read error. This chain uses TRBV29-1 with TRBJ1-2; D unclear. The ends were cut back, 7 bases at V and 0 bases at J, with 15 bases in the middle. This CDR3 region has 14 residues. Per germline, CDR1 SQVTM and CDR2 ANQGSEA. The CDR3 coding sequence is TGCAGCGCTACTACAGCGTCAGCTAACTATGGCTACACCTTC. Protein product: CSATTASANYGYTF.

The V call is TRBV20-1, the J call TRBJ2-1; TRBD2 might be the D (6 bases). Deletions cut 5 bases from V and 7 bases from J, with 12 bases between. CDR1 is DFQATT and CDR2 is SNEGSKA in the germline V gene (reference sequence). The CDR3 has 12 residues. CDR3: CSAPPRGNEQFF. The CDR3 DNA reads TGCAGTGCTCCGCCCCGGGGGAATGAGCAGTTCTTC.

There are many counts of this clonotype. With a much larger clone just one base away, this may be a read error. V is TRBV4-3 and J is TRBJ2-7, with D perhaps being TRBD1 or TRBD2 (5 bases each). V was clipped by 3 bases and J by 5 bases, with 17 bases between them. The germline V gene has CDR1 LGHNA and CDR2 YSLEER. The CDR3 is made up of 15 amino acids. CDR3: CASSQRAGAANEQYF. The CDR3 nucleotides are TGCGCCAGCAGCCAGAGGGCCGGGGCGGCCAACGAGCAGTACTTC.

The J gene is TRBJ2-1, the V gene TRBV6-2 or TRBV6-3; unclear D gene. Germline CDR1 reads MNHEY; CDR2 reads SVGEGT. V lost 5 bases to trimming and J lost 4 bases, with 15 bases between them. The CDR3 length is 15 residues. CDR3 protein: CASSHLSGVYNEQFF. The CDR3 DNA reads TGTGCCAGCAGTCACCTGTCAGGCGTATACAATGAGCAGTTCTTC.

The chain uses TRBV10-2 and TRBJ2-2, with a tentative D call TRBD2 (6 bases). The V and J ends lost 11 bases and 3 bases respectively, with 16 bases between them. Per germline, CDR1 WSHSY and CDR2 SAAADI. The CDR3 contains 14 residues. The CDR3 loop is CAVRRSGDTGELFF. CDR3 coding DNA: TGCGCCGTCAGACGGTCGGGAGACACCGGGGAGCTGTTTTTT.